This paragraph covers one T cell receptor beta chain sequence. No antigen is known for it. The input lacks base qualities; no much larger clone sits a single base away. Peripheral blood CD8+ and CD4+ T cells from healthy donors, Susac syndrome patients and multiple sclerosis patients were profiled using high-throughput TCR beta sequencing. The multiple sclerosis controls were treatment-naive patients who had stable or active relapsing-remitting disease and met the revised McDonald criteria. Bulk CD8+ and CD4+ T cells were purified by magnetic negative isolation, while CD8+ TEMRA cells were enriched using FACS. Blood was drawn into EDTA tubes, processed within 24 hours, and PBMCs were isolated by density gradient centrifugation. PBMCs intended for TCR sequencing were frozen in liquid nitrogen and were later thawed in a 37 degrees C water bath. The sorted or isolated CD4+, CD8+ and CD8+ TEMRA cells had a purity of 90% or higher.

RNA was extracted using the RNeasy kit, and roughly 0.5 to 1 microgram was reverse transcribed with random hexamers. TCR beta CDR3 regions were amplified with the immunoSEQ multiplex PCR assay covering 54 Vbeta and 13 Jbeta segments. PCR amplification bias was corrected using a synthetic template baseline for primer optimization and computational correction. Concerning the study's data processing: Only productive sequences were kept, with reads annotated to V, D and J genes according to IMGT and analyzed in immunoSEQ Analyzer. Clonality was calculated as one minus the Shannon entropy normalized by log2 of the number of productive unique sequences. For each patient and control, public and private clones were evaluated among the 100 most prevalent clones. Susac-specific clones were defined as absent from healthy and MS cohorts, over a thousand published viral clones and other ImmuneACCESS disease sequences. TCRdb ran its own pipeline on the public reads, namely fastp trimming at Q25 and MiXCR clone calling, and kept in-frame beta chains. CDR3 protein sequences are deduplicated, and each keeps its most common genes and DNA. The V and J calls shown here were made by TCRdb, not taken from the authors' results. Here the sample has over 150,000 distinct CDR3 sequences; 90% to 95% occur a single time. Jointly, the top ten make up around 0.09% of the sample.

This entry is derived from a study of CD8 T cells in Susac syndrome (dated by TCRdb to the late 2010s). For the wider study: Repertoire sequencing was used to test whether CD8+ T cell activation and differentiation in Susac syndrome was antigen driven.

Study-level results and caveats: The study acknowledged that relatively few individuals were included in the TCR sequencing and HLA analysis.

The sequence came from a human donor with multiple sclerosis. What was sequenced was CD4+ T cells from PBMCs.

The sequenced DNA: TGTGCCAGACGGGGAGAACAGGGGACTGAAGCTTTCTTT. This encodes CARRGEQGTEAFF. The rearrangement combines TRBV7-3 with TRBJ1-1, and 7 junction bases match TRBD1. Including cysteine and phenylalanine, the CDR3 has 13 amino acids. Only CDR3 DNA is held: 39 bases, read in frame from base 1. The germline V gene encodes CDR1 SGHTA and CDR2 FQGTGA. V lost 9 bases and J lost 5 bases, and the count of bases not matched to a germline gene is 9.